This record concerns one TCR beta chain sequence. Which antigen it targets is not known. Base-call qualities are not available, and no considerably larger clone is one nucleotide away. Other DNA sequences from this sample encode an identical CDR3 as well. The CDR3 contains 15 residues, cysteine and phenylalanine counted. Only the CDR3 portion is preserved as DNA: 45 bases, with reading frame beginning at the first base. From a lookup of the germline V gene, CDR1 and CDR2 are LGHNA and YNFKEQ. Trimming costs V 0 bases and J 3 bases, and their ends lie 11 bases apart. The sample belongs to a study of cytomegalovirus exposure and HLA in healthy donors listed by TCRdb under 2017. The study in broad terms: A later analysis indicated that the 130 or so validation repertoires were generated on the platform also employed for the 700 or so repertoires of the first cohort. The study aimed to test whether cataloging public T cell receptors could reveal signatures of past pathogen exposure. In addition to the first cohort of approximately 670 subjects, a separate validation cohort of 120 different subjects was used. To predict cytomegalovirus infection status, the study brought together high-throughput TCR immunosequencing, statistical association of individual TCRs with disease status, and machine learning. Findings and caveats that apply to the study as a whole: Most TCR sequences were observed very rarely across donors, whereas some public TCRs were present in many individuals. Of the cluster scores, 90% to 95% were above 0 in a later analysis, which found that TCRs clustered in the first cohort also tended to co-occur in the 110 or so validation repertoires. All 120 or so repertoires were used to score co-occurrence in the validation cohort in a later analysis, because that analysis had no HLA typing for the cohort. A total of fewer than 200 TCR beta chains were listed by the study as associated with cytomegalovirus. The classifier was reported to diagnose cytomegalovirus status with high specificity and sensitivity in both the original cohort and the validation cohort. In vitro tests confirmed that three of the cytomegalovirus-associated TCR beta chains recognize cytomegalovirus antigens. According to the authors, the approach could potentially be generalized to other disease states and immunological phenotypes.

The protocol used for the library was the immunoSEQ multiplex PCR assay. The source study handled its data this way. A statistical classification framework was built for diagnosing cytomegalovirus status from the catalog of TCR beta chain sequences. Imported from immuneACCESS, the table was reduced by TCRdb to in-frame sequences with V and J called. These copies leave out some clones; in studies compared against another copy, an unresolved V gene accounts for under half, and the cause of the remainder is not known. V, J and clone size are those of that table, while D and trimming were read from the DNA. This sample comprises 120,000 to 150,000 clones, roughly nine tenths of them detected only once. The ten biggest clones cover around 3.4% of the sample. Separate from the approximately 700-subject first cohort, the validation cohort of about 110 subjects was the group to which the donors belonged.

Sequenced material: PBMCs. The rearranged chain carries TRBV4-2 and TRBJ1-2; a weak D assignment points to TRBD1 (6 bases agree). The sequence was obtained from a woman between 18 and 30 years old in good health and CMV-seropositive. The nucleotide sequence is TGTGCCAGCAGCCAAGATCCTAAGGGGGACTATGGCTACACCTTC. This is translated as CASSQDPKGDYGYTF.